This T cell receptor beta chain appears in the sequencing data of a study of CD8 T cells in Susac syndrome. The CDR3 has 15 residues. Trimming removed 6 bases from V and 0 bases from J, with 13 bases in between. Reverse transcription used about 0.45 to 1 ug RNA and random hexamers. An immunoSEQ multiplex PCR amplified TCR beta CDR3 over 54 Vbeta and 13 Jbeta. TCRdb reprocessed the immunoSEQ multiplex PCR reads with MiXCR, giving one entry per CDR3 protein. Found here are about 200,000 distinct CDR3 sequences, around 96% of them singletons; the top ten hold under 0.095%. TCR beta sequencing was performed on blood CD8+ and CD4+ T cells. The multiple sclerosis controls consisted of treatment-naive patients with relapsing-remitting disease, either stable or active. Negative isolation yielded CD4+ and CD8+ T cells, and FACS enriched TEMRA cells.

The chain is built from TRBV12-3 or TRBV12-4 and TRBJ2-3; possibly TRBD1 or TRBD2 for D (7 bases each). The sequence derives from a human donor with multiple sclerosis. Sequencing input: CD4+ T cells from PBMCs. For the CDR3, the DNA is TGTGCCAGCAGCCGCGGGGGACAGAGCACAGATACGCAGTATTTT. Protein product: CASSRGGQSTDTQYF.